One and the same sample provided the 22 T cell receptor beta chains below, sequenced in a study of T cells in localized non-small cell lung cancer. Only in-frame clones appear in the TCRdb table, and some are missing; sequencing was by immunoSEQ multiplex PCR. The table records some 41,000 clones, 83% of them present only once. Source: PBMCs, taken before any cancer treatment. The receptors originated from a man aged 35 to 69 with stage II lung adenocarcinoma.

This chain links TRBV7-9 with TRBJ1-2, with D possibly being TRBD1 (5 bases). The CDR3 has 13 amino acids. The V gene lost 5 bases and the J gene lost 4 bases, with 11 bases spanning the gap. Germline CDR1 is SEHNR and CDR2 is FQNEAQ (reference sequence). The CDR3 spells CASSKQVTYGYTF. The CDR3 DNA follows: TGTGCCAGCAGCAAACAGGTGACCTATGGCTACACCTTC.

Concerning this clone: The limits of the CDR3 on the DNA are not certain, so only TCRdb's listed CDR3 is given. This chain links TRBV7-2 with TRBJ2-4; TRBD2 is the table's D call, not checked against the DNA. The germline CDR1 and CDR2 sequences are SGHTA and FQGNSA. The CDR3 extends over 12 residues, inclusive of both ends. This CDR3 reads CASSFGGGASYF.

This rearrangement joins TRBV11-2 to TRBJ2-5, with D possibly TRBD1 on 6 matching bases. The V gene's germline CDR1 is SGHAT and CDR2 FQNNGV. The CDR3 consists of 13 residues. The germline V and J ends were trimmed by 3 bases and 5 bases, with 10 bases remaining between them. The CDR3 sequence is CASSFPGVETQYF. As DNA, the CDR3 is TGTGCCAGCAGCTTCCCAGGGGTGGAGACCCAGTACTTC.

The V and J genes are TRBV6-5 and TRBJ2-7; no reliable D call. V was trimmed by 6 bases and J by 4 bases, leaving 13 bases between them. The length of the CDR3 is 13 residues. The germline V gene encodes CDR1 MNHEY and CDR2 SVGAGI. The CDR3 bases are TGTGCCAGCAGCCGCGACTCCCGATACGAGCAGTACTTC. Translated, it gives CASSRDSRYEQYF.

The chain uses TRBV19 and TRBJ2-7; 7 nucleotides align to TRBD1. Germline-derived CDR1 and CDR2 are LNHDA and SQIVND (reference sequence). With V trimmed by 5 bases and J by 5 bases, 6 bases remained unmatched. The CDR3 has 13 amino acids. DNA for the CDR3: TGTGCCAGTAGTGGACAGGCCCTTAACGAGCAGTACTTC. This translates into CASSGQALNEQYF.

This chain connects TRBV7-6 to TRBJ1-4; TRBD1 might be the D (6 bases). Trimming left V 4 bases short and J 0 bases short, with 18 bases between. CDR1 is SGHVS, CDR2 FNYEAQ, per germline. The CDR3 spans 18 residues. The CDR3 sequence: CASSSAGSHRATNEKLFF. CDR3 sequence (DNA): TGTGCCAGCAGCTCAGCGGGATCCCACAGGGCAACTAATGAAAAACTGTTTTTT.

This CDR3 is CASSLDPQATNEKLFF. The CDR3 DNA follows: TGCGCCAGCAGCCTGGACCCACAAGCGACTAATGAAAAACTGTTTTTT. The V and J genes are TRBV5-1 and TRBJ1-4; the D is unclear. Trimming took off 4 bases at V and 2 bases at J, with 15 bases between the two ends. The V gene's germline CDR1 is SGHRS and CDR2 YFSETQ. The CDR3 sequence is 16 residues long.

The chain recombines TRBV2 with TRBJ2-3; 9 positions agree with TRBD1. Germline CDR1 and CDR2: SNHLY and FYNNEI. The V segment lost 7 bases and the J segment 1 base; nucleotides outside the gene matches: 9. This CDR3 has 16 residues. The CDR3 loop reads CASNKGQGWGTDTQYF. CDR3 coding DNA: TGTGCCAGCAATAAGGGACAGGGTTGGGGCACAGATACGCAGTATTTT.

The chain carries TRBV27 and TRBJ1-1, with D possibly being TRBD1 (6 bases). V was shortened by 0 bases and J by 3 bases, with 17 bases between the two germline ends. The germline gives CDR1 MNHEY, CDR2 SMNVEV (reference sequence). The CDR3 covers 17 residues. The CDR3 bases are TGTGCCAGCAGTTTATCCCCCGTCACAGGGACGGACACTGAAGCTTTCTTT. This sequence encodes CASSLSPVTGTDTEAFF.

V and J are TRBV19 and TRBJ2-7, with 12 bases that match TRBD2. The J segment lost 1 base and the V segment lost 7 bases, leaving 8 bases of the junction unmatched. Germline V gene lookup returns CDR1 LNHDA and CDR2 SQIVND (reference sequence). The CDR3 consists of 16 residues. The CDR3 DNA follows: TGTGCCAGTACTACTATCGGACTAGCGGGGTCCTACGAGCAGTACTTC. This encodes CASTTIGLAGSYEQYF. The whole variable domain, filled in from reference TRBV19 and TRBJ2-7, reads DGGITQSPKYLFRKEGQNVTLSCEQNLNHDAMYWYRQDPGQGLRLIYYSQIVNDFQKGDIAEGYSVSREKKESFPLTVTSAQKNPTAFYLCASTTIGLAGSYEQYFGPGTRLTVT.

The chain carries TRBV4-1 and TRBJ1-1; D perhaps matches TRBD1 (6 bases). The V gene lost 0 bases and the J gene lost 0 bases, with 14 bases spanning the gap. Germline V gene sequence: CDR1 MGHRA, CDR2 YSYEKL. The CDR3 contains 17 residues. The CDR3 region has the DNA TGCGCCAGCAGCCAAGATTCCCCGGGGGGCATGAACACTGAAGCTTTCTTT. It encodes CASSQDSPGGMNTEAFF.

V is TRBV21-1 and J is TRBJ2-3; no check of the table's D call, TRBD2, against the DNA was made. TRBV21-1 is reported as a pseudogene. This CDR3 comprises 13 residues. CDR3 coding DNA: TGTGCCAGCAGCGCCCGACTGCGGGTAACGCAGTATTTT. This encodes CASSARLRVTQYF.

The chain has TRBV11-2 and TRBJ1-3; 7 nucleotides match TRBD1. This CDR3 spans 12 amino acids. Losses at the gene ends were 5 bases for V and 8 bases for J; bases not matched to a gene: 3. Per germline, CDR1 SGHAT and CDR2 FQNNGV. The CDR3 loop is CASSPTGDTIYF. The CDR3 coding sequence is TGTGCCAGCAGCCCAACAGGGGACACCATATATTTT.

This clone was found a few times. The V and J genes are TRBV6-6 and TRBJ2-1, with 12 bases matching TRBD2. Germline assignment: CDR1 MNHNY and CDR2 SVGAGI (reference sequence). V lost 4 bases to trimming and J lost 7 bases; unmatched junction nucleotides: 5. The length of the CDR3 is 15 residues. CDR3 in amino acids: CASSSTSGGHNEQFF. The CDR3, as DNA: TGTGCCAGCAGTTCAACTAGCGGGGGGCATAATGAGCAGTTCTTC.

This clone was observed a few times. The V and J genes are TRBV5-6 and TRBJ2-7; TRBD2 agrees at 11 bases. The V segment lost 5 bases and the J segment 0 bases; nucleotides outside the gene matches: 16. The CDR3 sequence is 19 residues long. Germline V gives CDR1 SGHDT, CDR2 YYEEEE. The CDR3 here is CASSTTPGLAVLSSYEQYF. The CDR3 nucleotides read TGTGCCAGCAGTACCACTCCGGGACTAGCGGTCTTAAGCTCCTACGAGCAGTACTTC.

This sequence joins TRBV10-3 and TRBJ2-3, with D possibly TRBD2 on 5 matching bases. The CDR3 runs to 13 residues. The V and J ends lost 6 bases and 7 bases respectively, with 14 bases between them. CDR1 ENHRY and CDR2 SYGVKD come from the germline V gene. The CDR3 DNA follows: TGTGCCATCAGCCGACTAAGCCGAAATACGCAGTATTTT. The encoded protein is CAISRLSRNTQYF.

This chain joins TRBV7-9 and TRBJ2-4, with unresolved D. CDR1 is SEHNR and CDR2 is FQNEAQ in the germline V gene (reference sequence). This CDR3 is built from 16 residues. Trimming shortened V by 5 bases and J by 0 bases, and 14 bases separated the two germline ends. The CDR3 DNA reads TGTGCCAGCAGCCATACAACTCAACTAGCCAAAAACATTCAGTACTTC. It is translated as CASSHTTQLAKNIQYF.

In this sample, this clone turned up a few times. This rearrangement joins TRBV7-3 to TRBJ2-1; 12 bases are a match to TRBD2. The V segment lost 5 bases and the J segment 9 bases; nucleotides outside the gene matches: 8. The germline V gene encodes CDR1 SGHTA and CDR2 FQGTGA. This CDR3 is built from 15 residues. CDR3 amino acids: CASSPTTSGRTEQFF. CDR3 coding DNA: TGTGCCAGCAGCCCAACGACTAGCGGGAGAACTGAGCAGTTCTTC.

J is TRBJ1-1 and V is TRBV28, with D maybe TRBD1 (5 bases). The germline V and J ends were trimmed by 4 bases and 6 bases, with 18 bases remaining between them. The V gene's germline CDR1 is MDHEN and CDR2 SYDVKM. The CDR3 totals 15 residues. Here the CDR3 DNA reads TGTGCCAGCAGTTCTCTGCGGGGGGTAGTTTCTGAAGCTTTCTTT. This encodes CASSSLRGVVSEAFF. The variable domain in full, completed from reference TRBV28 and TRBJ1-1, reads DVKVTQSSRYLVKRTGEKVFLECVQDMDHENMFWYRQDPGLGLRLIYFSYDVKMKEKGDIPEGYSVSREKKERFSLILESASTNQTSMYLCASSSLRGVVSEAFFGQGTRLTVV.

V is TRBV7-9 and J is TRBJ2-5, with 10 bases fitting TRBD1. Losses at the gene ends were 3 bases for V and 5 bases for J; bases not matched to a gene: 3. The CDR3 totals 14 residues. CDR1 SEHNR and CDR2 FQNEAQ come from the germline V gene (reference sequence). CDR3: CASSFDRGPETQYF. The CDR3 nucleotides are TGTGCCAGCAGCTTCGACAGGGGGCCGGAGACCCAGTACTTC.

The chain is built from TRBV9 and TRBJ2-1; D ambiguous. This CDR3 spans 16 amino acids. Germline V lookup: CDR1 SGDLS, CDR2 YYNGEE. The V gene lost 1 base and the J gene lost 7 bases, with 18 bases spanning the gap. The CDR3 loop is CASSVWPSQRPNEQFF. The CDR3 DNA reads TGTGCCAGCAGCGTATGGCCGTCACAGCGACCGAATGAGCAGTTCTTC.

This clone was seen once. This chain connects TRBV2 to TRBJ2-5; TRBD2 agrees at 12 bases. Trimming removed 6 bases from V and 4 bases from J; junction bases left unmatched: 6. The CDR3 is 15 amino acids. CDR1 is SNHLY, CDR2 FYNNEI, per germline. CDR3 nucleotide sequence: TGTGCCAGCAGGTTTCTAGCGGGAGGGCGAGAGACCCAGTACTTC. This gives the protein CASRFLAGGRETQYF.